This T cell receptor beta chain appears in the sequencing data of a study of cytomegalovirus exposure and HLA in healthy donors. Germline V gene data show CDR1 as MDHEN and CDR2 as SYDVKM. V was clipped by 3 bases and J by 10 bases; unmatched bases: 9. The CDR3 is 14 residues long. PCR was performed using 60 Vbeta and 13 Jbeta primers. The data were produced by immunoSEQ multiplex PCR, yet TCRdb's version contains in-frame clones alone and is incomplete. The repertoire includes about 160,000 clones, about 88% of them detected once, and roughly 1.8% sits in the top ten. Donors sampled were nominally healthy, though unrecorded immune exposures were likely.

The sample taken for sequencing was PBMCs. V usage is TRBV28 and J usage is TRBJ2-7, with 10 nucleotides matching TRBD2. This TCR was recovered from a young woman in good health and CMV-seronegative. The CDR3 nucleotides read TGTGCCAGCAGTTTTCGGCTAGCGGGAGTGGAACAGTACTTC. It encodes CASSFRLAGVEQYF.